Listed here are 16 T cell receptor beta chains from one sample, sequenced in a study of Ad26.COV2.S vaccination and SARS-CoV-2 variants. Treatment indicated: roughly 18 received Ad26.COV2.S at low or high dose, single or two shots; about 5 received placebo; per-sample allocation not given. Sampling occurred on day 63 after the first vaccine or placebo injection. The assay was immunoSEQ multiplex PCR, and TCRdb's table has in-frame clones only and misses some. The sample has 240,000 or so clones; around 87% are singletons. Sequenced material: peripheral blood, taken in a trial of Ad26.COV2.S vaccine versus placebo. The receptors were gathered from a person aged 18-65 years who received the Ad26.COV2.S COVID-19 vaccine or a placebo.

This chain uses TRBV9 with TRBJ2-7; D is ambiguous. Trimming took off 4 bases at V and 9 bases at J, with 17 bases between the two ends. The CDR3 is made up of 13 amino acids. Looked up from germline, CDR1 is SGDLS and CDR2 is YYNGEE. The CDR3 loop is CASSPGISVGQYF. CDR3 sequence (DNA): TGTGCCAGCAGCCCTGGGATCTCAGTGGGGCAGTACTTC.

V gene TRBV28 combines with J gene TRBJ1-5; D gene ambiguous. V was trimmed by 6 bases and J by 8 bases, leaving 8 bases between them. The CDR3 loop spans 11 amino acids. Germline assignment: CDR1 MDHEN and CDR2 SYDVKM. The CDR3 reads CASSSWEPQHF. The DNA of the CDR3 is TGTGCCAGCAGCTCCTGGGAGCCCCAGCATTTT.

The chain recombines TRBV11-2 with TRBJ2-1, with D possibly being TRBD1 (7 bases). CDR3 size: 16 residues. The germline gives CDR1 SGHAT, CDR2 FQNNGV. V lost 4 bases and J lost 8, with 21 bases in between. CDR3 sequence (DNA): TGTGCCAGCAGCTCTATATCAGGGGGGAAAAGCTATGAGCAGTTCTTC. The encoded protein is CASSSISGGKSYEQFF.

The CDR3 DNA follows: TGTGCCAGCAGTGAAAGAGGGTGGCAGGGGGCTGGCGAGCAGTACTTC. This codes for CASSERGWQGAGEQYF. The rearrangement links TRBV6-1 to TRBJ2-7, with 8 positions matching TRBD1. The CDR3 consists of 16 residues. V trimming: 2 bases; J trimming: 6 bases; junction bases outside the gene matches: 12. From germline, CDR1 is MNHNS and CDR2 SASEGT.

The genes are TRBV10-3 and TRBJ1-2, with TRBD1 matching over 8 bases. The CDR3 is 13 residues long. Trimming took 4 bases from V and 8 from J; bases not matched to a gene: 6. Germline CDR1 ENHRY, CDR2 SYGVKD. The CDR3 DNA follows: TGTGCCATCAGTGCGGACAGGGTAGGAGGCTACACCTTC. Translation gives CAISADRVGGYTF.

The V gene is TRBV20-1, the J gene TRBJ2-1; D is perhaps TRBD1 (6 bases). This CDR3 region has 10 residues. V lost 5 bases to trimming and J lost 13 bases, with 12 bases between them. Germline assignment: CDR1 DFQATT and CDR2 SNEGSKA (reference sequence). This CDR3 is CSAGTRPQFF. The CDR3, as DNA: TGCAGTGCTGGGACACGGCCACAGTTCTTC.

The chain combines TRBV7-2 with TRBJ1-5; tentatively, D is TRBD1 (6 bases). CDR1 and CDR2 from the germline V gene are SGHTA and FQGNSA. V was pared by 4 bases and J by 7 bases, with 11 bases between. The CDR3 extends over 13 amino acids. CDR3 sequence: CASSSTGLQPQHF. CDR3 bases: TGTGCCAGCAGCTCTACAGGGCTCCAGCCCCAGCATTTT.

A word on this clone: Other nucleotide sequences from this sample produce the same CDR3. The chain is built from TRBV27 and TRBJ1-1, with D uncertain. Trimming shortened V by 3 bases and J by 1 base, and 6 bases separated the two germline ends. The V gene's germline CDR1 is MNHEY and CDR2 SMNVEV (reference sequence). The CDR3 totals 13 residues. CDR3 region: CASSLGGNTEAFF. The CDR3 bases are TGTGCCAGCAGTTTGGGAGGGAACACTGAAGCTTTCTTT.

V usage is TRBV5-4 and J usage is TRBJ2-5; D unresolved. From germline, CDR1 is SGHNT and CDR2 YYREEE (reference sequence). The CDR3 has 13 amino acids. With 0 bases removed from V and 6 bases from J, the gap between germline ends came to 9 bases. CDR3 sequence reads: CASSLEAEKTQYF. The CDR3 nucleotides are TGTGCCAGCAGCTTGGAGGCGGAAAAGACCCAGTACTTC.

The rearrangement links TRBV10-3 to TRBJ1-5; 7 bases are shared with TRBD1. The CDR3 runs 13 residues. The germline V gene has CDR1 ENHRY and CDR2 SYGVKD. The trim removed 4 bases at V and 7 bases at J, leaving 4 bases unmatched. CDR3 nucleotides: TGTGCCATCAGTGTACAGGGGAACCAGCCCCAGCATTTT. It translates to CAISVQGNQPQHF.

Turning to this clone: One end of the junction does not line up with germline, which may come from a read error. The chain is built from TRBV10-3 and TRBJ2-3, with unresolved D. CDR1 is ENHRY, CDR2 SYGVKD, per germline. This CDR3 region has 11 residues. The CDR3 protein is CAISYLDSQYF. CDR3 nucleotide sequence: TGTGCCATCAGTTACCTAGATTCGCAGTATTTT.

The chain recombines TRBV28 with TRBJ2-4, with D unclear. CDR1 is MDHEN and CDR2 is SYDVKM in the germline V gene. This CDR3 region has 16 residues. V was shortened by 7 bases and J by 1 base, with 17 bases between the two germline ends. The CDR3 region has the DNA TGTGCCAGCACCGACCAGGTAGCCCCCGCCAAAAACATTCAGTACTTC. This translates into CASTDQVAPAKNIQYF.

This rearrangement joins TRBV30 to TRBJ2-4; 14 nucleotides line up with TRBD2. CDR1 and CDR2 (germline): GTSNPN, SVGIG (reference sequence). The trim removed 7 bases at V and 2 bases at J, leaving 7 bases unmatched. CDR3 length: 16 amino acids. Here the CDR3 reads CASGTSGSTTKNIQYF. Written as DNA, the CDR3 is TGTGCCTCCGGGACTAGCGGGAGTACGACCAAAAACATTCAGTACTTC. The full variable domain, in which reference TRBV30 and TRBJ2-4 provide the parts outside the CDR3, is SQTIHQWPATLVQPVGSPLSLECTVEGTSNPNLYWYRQAAGRGLQLLFYSVGIGQISSEVPQNLSASRPQDRQFILSSKKLLLSDSGFYLCASGTSGSTTKNIQYFGAGTRLSVL.

This clone was found a few times. The chain employs TRBV19 and TRBJ2-6, with TRBD2 as a possible D gene (5 bases). The CDR3 covers 15 residues. V gave up 3 bases and J gave up 6 bases, with 12 bases separating them. The germline gives CDR1 LNHDA, CDR2 SQIVND (reference sequence). In DNA form, the CDR3 reads TGTGCCAGTAGTATCTTAGCGTCCGAGGCCAACGTCCTGACTTTC. Its protein is CASSILASEANVLTF.

The chain uses TRBV11-3 and TRBJ2-1, with TRBD2 identical over 11 bases. The trim removed 3 bases at V and 8 bases at J, leaving 6 bases unmatched. The CDR3 is 15 residues long. Germline V gives CDR1 SGHNT, CDR2 YENEEA. Written as DNA, the CDR3 is TGTGCCAGCAGCTTGACTAGCGGGAATTCCTATGAGCAGTTCTTC. Residues: CASSLTSGNSYEQFF.

The chain employs TRBV28 and TRBJ1-5; no clear D gene. The V and J ends lost 11 bases and 9 bases respectively, with 17 bases between them. The germline gives CDR1 MDHEN, CDR2 SYDVKM. There are 12 residues in the CDR3. This CDR3 reads CAATSGAGPQHF. The CDR3 DNA follows: TGTGCCGCTACCTCGGGTGCGGGGCCCCAGCATTTT.